One and the same sample provided the 15 T cell receptor beta chains below, sequenced in a study of blood T cell repertoires in COVID-19. Generated by immunoSEQ multiplex PCR, the TCRdb table keeps only in-frame clones and is missing some. The sample has about 140,000 clones, nearly 80% seen once. Specimen: PBMCs or T cells enriched from blood (not recorded which). The receptors come from a woman between 45 and 65 years old who had recovered from COVID-19.

This clone was observed once. The chain links TRBV19 to TRBJ2-3, with TRBD2 identical over 9 bases. The CDR3 spans 16 residues. Germline V gene sequence: CDR1 LNHDA, CDR2 SQIVND (reference sequence). Trimming took 5 bases from V and 0 from J; bases not matched to a gene: 6. CDR3 amino acids: CASSLLAGISTDTQYF. The CDR3 DNA follows: TGTGCCAGTAGTCTCCTAGCGGGAATTAGCACAGATACGCAGTATTTT.

The chain employs TRBV18 and TRBJ2-7; D might be TRBD2 (6 bases). This CDR3 is built from 15 residues. The ends were cut back, 2 bases at V and 2 bases at J, with 13 bases in the middle. CDR1 KGHSH and CDR2 LQKENI come from the germline V gene. CDR3 loop: CASSPSSGRTYEQYF. For the CDR3, the DNA is TGTGCCAGCTCACCATCCAGCGGGCGAACCTACGAGCAGTACTTC.

This chain links TRBV9 with TRBJ2-4, with a tentative D call TRBD2 (6 bases). The CDR3 is 13 amino acids. Germline loops: CDR1 SGDLS, CDR2 YYNGEE. Trimming left V 4 bases short and J 8 bases short, with 13 bases between. CDR3 in DNA: TGTGCCAGCAGCTCTGGGACTTGGGACATTCAGTACTTC. Protein product: CASSSGTWDIQYF.

This rearrangement joins TRBV12-5 to TRBJ2-3; 9 positions agree with TRBD2. J lost 0 bases, V lost 5 bases, and 6 bases had no gene match. Per the germline V gene, CDR1 is LGHNT and CDR2 is FRNRAP. This CDR3 comprises 16 residues. The CDR3 here is CASGSGGHPSTDTQYF. The DNA for the CDR3 is TGTGCTAGTGGTAGCGGGGGGCACCCTAGCACAGATACGCAGTATTTT.

The chain carries TRBV5-1 and TRBJ1-2, with D perhaps matching TRBD1 (6 bases). The CDR3 is 16 residues long. Germline V gives CDR1 SGHRS, CDR2 YFSETQ. Trimming took off 0 bases at V and 4 bases at J, with 16 bases between the two ends. This CDR3 is CASSLVGGQGTYGYTF. CDR3 coding DNA: TGCGCCAGCAGCTTGGTTGGTGGTCAGGGGACCTATGGCTACACCTTC. Full variable domain (missing parts from reference TRBV5-1 and TRBJ1-2): KAGVTQTPRYLIKTRGQQVTLSCSPISGHRSVSWYQQTPGQGLQFLFEYFSETQRNKGNFPGRFSGRQFSNSRSEMNVSTLELGDSALYLCASSLVGGQGTYGYTFGSGTRLTVV.

The sample holds one count of this clone. The rearrangement links TRBV3-1 (or the pseudogene TRBV3-2) to TRBJ2-5; D uncertain. Germline CDR1 reads LGHDT; CDR2 reads YNNKEL (reference sequence). The CDR3 is 11 residues long. The V end lost 0 bases, the J end lost 9 bases, and 5 bases lay between the germline ends. The CDR3 sequence: CASSQDASQYF. As DNA, the CDR3 is TGTGCCAGCAGCCAAGATGCGTCCCAGTACTTC.

The table lists this clone with a count of one. The rearrangement uses TRBV19 and TRBJ1-1; D is perhaps TRBD1 (6 bases). Trimming took off 11 bases at V and 1 base at J, with 17 bases between the two ends. Germline loops: CDR1 LNHDA, CDR2 SQIVND (reference sequence). This CDR3 has 14 residues. CDR3 sequence (DNA): TGTGCCCCTCCCGGCGGACAGCCGAACACTGAAGCTTTCTTT. It is translated as CAPPGGQPNTEAFF.

This clone appeared a few times. The CDR3 DNA reads TGTGCCAGTAGTGGACAGGGGATGGAGACCCAGTACTTC. It is translated as CASSGQGMETQYF. This chain joins TRBV19 and TRBJ2-5, with 9 positions matching TRBD1. The V segment lost 5 bases and the J segment 5 bases; nucleotides outside the gene matches: 3. This CDR3 spans 13 amino acids. The V gene's germline CDR1 is LNHDA and CDR2 SQIVND (reference sequence).

The chain joins TRBV11-3 to TRBJ2-7; D is unclear. Germline CDR1 is SGHNT and CDR2 is YENEEA. This CDR3 is built from 12 residues. V lost 4 bases, J lost 5 bases, and 9 bases lay in between. The CDR3, as DNA: TGTGCCAGCAGCTGGGCACTTGACGAGCAGTACTTC. It yields the protein CASSWALDEQYF.

This sequence joins TRBV7-3 and TRBJ2-7, with 9 bases matching TRBD1. This CDR3 is 15 amino acids long. Germline-derived CDR1 and CDR2 are SGHTA and FQGTGA. V was pared by 5 bases and J by 5 bases, with 10 bases of the junction left unmatched. CDR3 in amino acids: CASSRSGGQGHEQYF. CDR3 sequence (DNA): TGTGCCAGCAGCCGATCCGGGGGACAGGGCCACGAGCAGTACTTC.

V is TRBV4-1 and J is TRBJ1-2, with 8 bases lining up with TRBD1. The CDR3 length is 16 residues. The ends lost 3 bases at V and 6 bases at J; junction bases unmatched: 12. Germline lookup yields CDR1 MGHRA and CDR2 YSYEKL. The CDR3, as DNA: TGCGCCAGCAGCCAGGTCGGGACAGGCAAGGTTCATGGCTACACCTTC. Amino acid sequence: CASSQVGTGKVHGYTF.

The J gene is TRBJ2-1, the V gene TRBV6-4; D call uncertain. Trimming shortened V by 3 bases and J by 6 bases, and 9 bases separated the two germline ends. The CDR3 covers 13 residues. Germline assignment: CDR1 MRHNA and CDR2 SNTAGT. Here the CDR3 reads CASSEYLTNEQFF. CDR3 DNA sequence: TGTGCCAGCAGTGAATACCTAACCAATGAGCAGTTCTTC.

The chain combines TRBV9 with TRBJ1-5; TRBD1 matches 9 bases. From germline, CDR1 is SGDLS and CDR2 YYNGEE. The CDR3 totals 18 residues. Germline trimming cut 2 bases from V and 3 bases from J; bases unmatched to any gene: 12. The CDR3 loop reads CASSVRQGEGGNNQPQHF. In DNA, the CDR3 is TGTGCCAGCAGCGTCCGACAGGGGGAGGGTGGTAACAATCAGCCCCAGCATTTT.

The J gene is TRBJ1-1, the V gene TRBV9; maybe TRBD1 (6 bases). Germline CDR1 SGDLS, CDR2 YYNGEE. Deletions cut 0 bases from V and 7 bases from J, with 22 bases between. The CDR3 has 17 amino acids. For the CDR3, the DNA is TGTGCCAGCAGCGTAGAACCCCGGGCCTACGGGGGGCGTGAAGCTTTCTTT. Translated: CASSVEPRAYGGREAFF.

The chain is built from TRBV10-3 and TRBJ1-1; D perhaps matches TRBD1 (6 bases). This CDR3 has 15 residues. Trimming took 0 bases from V and 4 from J, leaving 12 bases between them. The germline V gene has CDR1 ENHRY and CDR2 SYGVKD. The CDR3 nucleotides are TGTGCCATCAGTGAGTCGACCGGGGGGGCCACTGAAGCTTTCTTT. Its translation: CAISESTGGATEAFF.